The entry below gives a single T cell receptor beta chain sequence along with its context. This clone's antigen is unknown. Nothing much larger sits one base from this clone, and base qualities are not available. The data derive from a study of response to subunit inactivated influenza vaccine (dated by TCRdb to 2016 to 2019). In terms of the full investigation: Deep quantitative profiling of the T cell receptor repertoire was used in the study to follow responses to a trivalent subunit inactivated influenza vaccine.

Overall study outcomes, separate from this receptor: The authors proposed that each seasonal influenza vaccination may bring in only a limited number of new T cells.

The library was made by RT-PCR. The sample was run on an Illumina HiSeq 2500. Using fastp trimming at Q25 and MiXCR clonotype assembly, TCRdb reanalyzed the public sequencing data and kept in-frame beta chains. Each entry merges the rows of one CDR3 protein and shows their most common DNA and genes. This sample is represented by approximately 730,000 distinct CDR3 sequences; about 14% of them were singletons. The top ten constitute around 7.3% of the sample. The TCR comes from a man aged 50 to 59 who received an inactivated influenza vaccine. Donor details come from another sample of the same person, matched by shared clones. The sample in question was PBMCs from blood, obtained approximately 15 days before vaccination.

The sequenced DNA is TGTGCCAGCAGCTTATACCCTAGGGAGGGGGCGATCGGGTACAATGAGCAGTTCTTC. Translated, it reads CASSLYPREGAIGYNEQFF. The chain uses TRBV11-2 and TRBJ2-1; the D assignment is uncertain and may be TRBD1 or TRBD2, with 7 bases supporting each. V is clipped by 2 bases and J by 4 bases, and the sequence between their germline boundaries is 24 bases long. The CDR3 contains 19 residues, cysteine and phenylalanine counted. Only the CDR3 DNA stays, 57 bases, in frame from base 1. CDR1 and CDR2, per the germline V gene, are SGHAT and FQNNGV.